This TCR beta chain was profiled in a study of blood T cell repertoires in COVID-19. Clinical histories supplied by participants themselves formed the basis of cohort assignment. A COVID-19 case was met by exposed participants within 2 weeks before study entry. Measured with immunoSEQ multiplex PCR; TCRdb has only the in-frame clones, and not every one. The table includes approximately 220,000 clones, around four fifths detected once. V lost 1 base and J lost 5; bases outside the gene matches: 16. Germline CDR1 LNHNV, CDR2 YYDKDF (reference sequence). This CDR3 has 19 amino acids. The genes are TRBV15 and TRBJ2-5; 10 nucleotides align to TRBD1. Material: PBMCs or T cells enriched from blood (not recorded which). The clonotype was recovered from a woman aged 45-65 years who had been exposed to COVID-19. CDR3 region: CATSRGGTGVDLVMETQYF. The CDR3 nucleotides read TGTGCCACCAGCAGAGGGGGGACAGGGGTTGATCTCGTCATGGAGACCCAGTACTTC.